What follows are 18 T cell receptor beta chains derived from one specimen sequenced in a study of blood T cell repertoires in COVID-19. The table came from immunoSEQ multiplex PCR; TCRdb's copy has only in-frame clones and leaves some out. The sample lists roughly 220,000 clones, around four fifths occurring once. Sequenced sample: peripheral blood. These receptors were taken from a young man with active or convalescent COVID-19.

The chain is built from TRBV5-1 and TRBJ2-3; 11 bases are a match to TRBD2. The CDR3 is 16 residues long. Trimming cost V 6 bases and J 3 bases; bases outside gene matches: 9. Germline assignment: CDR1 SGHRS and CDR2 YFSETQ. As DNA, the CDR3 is TGCGCCAGCACCTTAACTAGCGGGAGTAATACAGATACGCAGTATTTT. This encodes CASTLTSGSNTDTQYF. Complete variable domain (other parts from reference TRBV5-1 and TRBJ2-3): KAGVTQTPRYLIKTRGQQVTLSCSPISGHRSVSWYQQTPGQGLQFLFEYFSETQRNKGNFPGRFSGRQFSNSRSEMNVSTLELGDSALYLCASTLTSGSNTDTQYFGPGTRLTVL.

The CDR3 nucleotides read TGCGCCAGCAGCTCCGGGACAGGGGGCTTGAACACTGAAGCTTTCTTT. It codes for CASSSGTGGLNTEAFF. The V gene is TRBV5-1, the J gene TRBJ1-1; the match to TRBD1 covers 12 bases. The CDR3 has 16 residues. Germline V gene sequence: CDR1 SGHRS, CDR2 YFSETQ. Trimming took 3 bases from V and 0 from J; bases not matched to a gene: 3. Full variable domain (missing parts from reference TRBV5-1 and TRBJ1-1): KAGVTQTPRYLIKTRGQQVTLSCSPISGHRSVSWYQQTPGQGLQFLFEYFSETQRNKGNFPGRFSGRQFSNSRSEMNVSTLELGDSALYLCASSSGTGGLNTEAFFGQGTRLTVV.

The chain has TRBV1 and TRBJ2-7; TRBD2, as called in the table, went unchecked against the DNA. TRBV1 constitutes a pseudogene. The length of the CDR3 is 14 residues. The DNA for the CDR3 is TGCACCAGCAGCCTAAAGGCGGTAATGGGTGAGCAGTACTTC. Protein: CTSSLKAVMGEQYF.

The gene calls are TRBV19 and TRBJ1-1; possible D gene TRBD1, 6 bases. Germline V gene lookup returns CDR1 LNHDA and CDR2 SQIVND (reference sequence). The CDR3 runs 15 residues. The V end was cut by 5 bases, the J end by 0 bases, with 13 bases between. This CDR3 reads CASSGRGGMNTEAFF. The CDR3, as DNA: TGTGCCAGTAGTGGGCGCGGGGGCATGAACACTGAAGCTTTCTTT.

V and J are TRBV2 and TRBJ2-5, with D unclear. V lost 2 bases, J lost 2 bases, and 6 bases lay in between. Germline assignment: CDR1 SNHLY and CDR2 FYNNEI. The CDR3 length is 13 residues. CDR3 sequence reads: CASSESRQETQYF. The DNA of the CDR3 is TGTGCCAGCAGTGAATCCAGGCAAGAGACCCAGTACTTC. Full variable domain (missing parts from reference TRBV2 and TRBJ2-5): EPEVTQTPSHQVTQMGQEVILRCVPISNHLYFYWYRQILGQKVEFLVSFYNNEISEKSEIFDDQFSVERPDGSNFTLKIRSTKLEDSAMYFCASSESRQETQYFGPGTRLLVL.

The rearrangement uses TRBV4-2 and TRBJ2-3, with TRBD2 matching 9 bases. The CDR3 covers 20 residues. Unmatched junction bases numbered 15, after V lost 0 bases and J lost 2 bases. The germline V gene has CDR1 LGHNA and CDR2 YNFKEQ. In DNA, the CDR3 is TGTGCCAGCAGCCAAGATAGCCGCAGCGGGAGGACCTATGTCACAGATACGCAGTATTTT. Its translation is CASSQDSRSGRTYVTDTQYF.

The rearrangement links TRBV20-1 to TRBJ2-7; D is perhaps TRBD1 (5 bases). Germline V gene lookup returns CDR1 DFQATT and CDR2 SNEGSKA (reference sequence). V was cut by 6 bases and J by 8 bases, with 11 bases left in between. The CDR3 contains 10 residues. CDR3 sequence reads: CSAIQGKQYF. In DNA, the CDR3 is TGCAGTGCAATTCAGGGCAAGCAGTACTTC.

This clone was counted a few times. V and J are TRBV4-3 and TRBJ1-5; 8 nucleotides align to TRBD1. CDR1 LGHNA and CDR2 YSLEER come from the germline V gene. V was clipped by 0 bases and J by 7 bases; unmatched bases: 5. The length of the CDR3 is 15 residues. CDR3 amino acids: CASSQDEQGAQPQHF. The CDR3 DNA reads TGCGCCAGCAGCCAAGATGAGCAGGGGGCACAGCCCCAGCATTTT.

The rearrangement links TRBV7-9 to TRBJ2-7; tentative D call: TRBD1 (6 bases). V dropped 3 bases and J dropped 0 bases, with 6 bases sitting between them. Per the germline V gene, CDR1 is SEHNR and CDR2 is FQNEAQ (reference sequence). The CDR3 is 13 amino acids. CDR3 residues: CASSLDSSYEQYF. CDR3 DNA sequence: TGTGCCAGCAGCTTGGACAGCTCCTACGAGCAGTACTTC.

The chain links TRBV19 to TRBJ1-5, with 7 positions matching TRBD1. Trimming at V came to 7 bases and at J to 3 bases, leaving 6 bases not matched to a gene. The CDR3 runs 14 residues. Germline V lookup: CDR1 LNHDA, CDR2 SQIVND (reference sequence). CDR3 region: CASNRGDFNQPQHF. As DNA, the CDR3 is TGTGCCAGTAACAGGGGAGATTTCAATCAGCCCCAGCATTTT.

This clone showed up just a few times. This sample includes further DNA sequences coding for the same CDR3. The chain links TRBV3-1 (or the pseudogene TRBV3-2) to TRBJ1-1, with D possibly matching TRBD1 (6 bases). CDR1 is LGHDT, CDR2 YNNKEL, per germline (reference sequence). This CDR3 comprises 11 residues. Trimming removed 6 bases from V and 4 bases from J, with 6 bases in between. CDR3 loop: CASRGGTEAFF. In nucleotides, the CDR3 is TGTGCCAGCAGAGGGGGCACTGAAGCTTTCTTT.

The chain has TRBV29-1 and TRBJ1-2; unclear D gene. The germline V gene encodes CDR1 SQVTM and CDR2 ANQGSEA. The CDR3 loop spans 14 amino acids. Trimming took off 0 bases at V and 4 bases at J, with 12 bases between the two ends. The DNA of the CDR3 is TGCAGCGTTGAAGATCGCGCAGGTCTCTATGGCTACACCTTC. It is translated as CSVEDRAGLYGYTF.

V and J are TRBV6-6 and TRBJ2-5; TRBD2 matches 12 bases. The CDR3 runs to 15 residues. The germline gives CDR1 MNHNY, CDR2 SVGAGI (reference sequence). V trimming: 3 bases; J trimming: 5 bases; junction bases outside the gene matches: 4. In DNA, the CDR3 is TGTGCCAGCAGTTATCTAGCGGGGGGGCTGGAGACCCAGTACTTC. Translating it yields CASSYLAGGLETQYF.

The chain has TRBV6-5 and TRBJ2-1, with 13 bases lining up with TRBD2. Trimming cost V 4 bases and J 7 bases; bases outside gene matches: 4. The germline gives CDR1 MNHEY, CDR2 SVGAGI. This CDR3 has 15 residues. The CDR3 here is CASSSGLAGRNEQFF. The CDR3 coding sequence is TGTGCCAGCAGTTCGGGACTAGCGGGAAGGAATGAGCAGTTCTTC.

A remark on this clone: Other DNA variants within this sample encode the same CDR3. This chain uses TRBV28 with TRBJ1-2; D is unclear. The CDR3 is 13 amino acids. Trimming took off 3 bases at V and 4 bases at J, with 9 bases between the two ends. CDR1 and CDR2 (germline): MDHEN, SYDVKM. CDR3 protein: CASSLSGGYGYTF. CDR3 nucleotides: TGTGCCAGCAGTTTGTCCGGAGGCTATGGCTACACCTTC.

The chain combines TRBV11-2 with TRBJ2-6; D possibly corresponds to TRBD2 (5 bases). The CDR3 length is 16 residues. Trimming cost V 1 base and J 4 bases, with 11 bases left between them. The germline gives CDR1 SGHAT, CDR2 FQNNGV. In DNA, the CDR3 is TGTGCCAGCAGCTTAGCTCGGGAATTCGGGGCCAACGTCCTGACTTTC. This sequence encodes CASSLAREFGANVLTF.

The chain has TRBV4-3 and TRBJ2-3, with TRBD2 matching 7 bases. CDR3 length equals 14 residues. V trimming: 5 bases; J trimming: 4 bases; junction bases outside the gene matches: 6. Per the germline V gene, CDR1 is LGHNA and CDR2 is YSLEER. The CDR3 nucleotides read TGCGCCAGCAGCGGGGCGGGAGTCGCAGATACGCAGTATTTT. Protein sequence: CASSGAGVADTQYF.

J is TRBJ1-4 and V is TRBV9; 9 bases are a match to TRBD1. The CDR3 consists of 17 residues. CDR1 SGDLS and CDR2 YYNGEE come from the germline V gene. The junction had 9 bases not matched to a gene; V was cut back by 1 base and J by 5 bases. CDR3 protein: CASSVYAGTGINEKLFF. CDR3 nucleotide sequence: TGTGCCAGCAGCGTATATGCCGGGACAGGGATCAATGAAAAACTGTTTTTT.